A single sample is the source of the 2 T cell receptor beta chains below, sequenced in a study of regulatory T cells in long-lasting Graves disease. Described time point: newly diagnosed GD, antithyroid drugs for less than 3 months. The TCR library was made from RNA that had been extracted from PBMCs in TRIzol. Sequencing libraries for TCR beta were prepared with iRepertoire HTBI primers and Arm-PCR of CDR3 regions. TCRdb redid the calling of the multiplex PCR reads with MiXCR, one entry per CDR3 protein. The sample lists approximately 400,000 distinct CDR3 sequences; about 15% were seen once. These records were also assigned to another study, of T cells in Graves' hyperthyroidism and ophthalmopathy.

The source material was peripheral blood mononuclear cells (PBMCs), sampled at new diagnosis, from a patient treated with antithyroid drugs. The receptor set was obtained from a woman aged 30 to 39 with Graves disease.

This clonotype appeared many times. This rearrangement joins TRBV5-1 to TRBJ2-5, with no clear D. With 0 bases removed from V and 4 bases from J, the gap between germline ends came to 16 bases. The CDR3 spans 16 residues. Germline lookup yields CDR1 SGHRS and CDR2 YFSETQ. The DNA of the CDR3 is TGCGCCAGCAGCTTGGAACCCCGAGGAGTGAGAGAGACCCAGTACTTC. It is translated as CASSLEPRGVRETQYF.

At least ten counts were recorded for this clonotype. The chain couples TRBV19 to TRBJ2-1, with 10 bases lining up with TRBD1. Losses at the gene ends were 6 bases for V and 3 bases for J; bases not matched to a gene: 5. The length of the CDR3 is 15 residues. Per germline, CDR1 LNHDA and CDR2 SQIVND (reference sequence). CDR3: CASSPTGGIYNEQFF. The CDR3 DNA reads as TGTGCCAGTAGCCCGACAGGGGGCATCTACAATGAGCAGTTCTTC.